This is a list of T cell receptor beta chains from one sample in a study of CD8 T cells in ankylosing spondylitis. TCRdb re-called the 5' RACE reads through MiXCR, storing one row per CDR3 protein. Found here are over 100,000 distinct CDR3 sequences, over 9.5% of them singletons; the top ten hold 4.1%. Sample: blood, either unsorted or a sorted T cell fraction (not recorded which). These receptor sequences come from a female donor with ankylosing spondylitis or in good health (not recorded which). The CDR3 runs from the conserved cysteine through the conserved F or W. D genes are given only for firm matches. Not all rows give a size; the values are once, few, many and, for expanded clones, a class.

V gene	J gene	D gene	clone size	CDR3 length	CDR3 DNA	CDR3 protein
TRBV7-8	TRBJ1-1	-	many	15	TGTGCCAGCAGCTTAGTAGGAGGTACCAACACTGAAGCTTTCTTT	CASSLVGGTNTEAFF
TRBV19	TRBJ1-1	-	few	13	TGTGCCAGCAGAGACAGACCGAACACTGAAGCTTTCTTT	CASRDRPNTEAFF
TRBV2	TRBJ2-5	-	few	13	TGTGCCAGCAACCAGGGCCCCCAAGAGACCCAGTACTTC	CASNQGPQETQYF
TRBV7-9	TRBJ2-7	-	many	15	TGTGCCAGCAGCTTAGGTGGGGGAATTTACTACGAGCAGTACTTC	CASSLGGGIYYEQYF
TRBV27	TRBJ2-3	-	many	13	TGTGCCAGCAGCTCTACCCTAGTGGATACGCAGTATTTT	CASSSTLVDTQYF
TRBV4-1	TRBJ2-7	-	many	13	TGCGCCAGCAGCCCCGAGGCGAGGGGAGAGCAGTACTTC	CASSPEARGEQYF
TRBV6-1	TRBJ2-7	-	many	15	TGTGCCAGCAGCCAGGAGGGTCTCCAAAGGCACGAGCAGTACTTC	CASSQEGLQRHEQYF
TRBV30	TRBJ2-5	-	many	13	TGTGCCTGGAGTGTAAGAAGGGGAGAGACCCAGTACTTC	CAWSVRRGETQYF
TRBV28	TRBJ1-2	-	many	14	TGTGCCAGCAGTTCAGGACAGTTTCTGGGCGGCTACACCTTC	CASSSGQFLGGYTF
TRBV5-1	TRBJ2-3	-	many	17	TGCGCCAGCAGCCCGGTCGGGACGGGTCTACTTGCAGATACGCAGTATTTT	CASSPVGTGLLADTQYF
TRBV5-1	TRBJ2-1	-	many	15	TGCGCCAGCAGCTTACTAGCACGAGGAGAGGGTGAGCAGTTCTTC	CASSLLARGEGEQFF
TRBV5-1	TRBJ2-1	-	many	17	TGCGCCAGCAGCTTGGCCCTCGCCGGGCAGGGGATCAATGAGCAGTTCTTC	CASSLALAGQGINEQFF
TRBV28	TRBJ2-3	TRBD2	many	16	TGTGCCAGCAGATTAGCGGGGGCGAGAAGCACAGATACGCAGTATTTT	CASRLAGARSTDTQYF
TRBV29-1	TRBJ2-2	TRBD1	many	14	TGCAGCGTTTCGCCCTGGACAGGGGTCGGGGAGCTGTTTTTT	CSVSPWTGVGELFF
TRBV29-1	TRBJ2-1	-	many	12	TGCAGCGTTGACCCGACCCGGGATGAGCAGTTCTTC	CSVDPTRDEQFF
TRBV20-1	TRBJ2-1	TRBD2	-	17	TGCTGTGCTCCGGGACTAGCGGGAGATGGTCCCTACAATGAGCAGTTCTTC	CCAPGLAGDGPYNEQFF